The 19 T cell receptor beta chains listed next were all sequenced from one sample in a study of blood T cell repertoires in COVID-19. Only in-frame clones appear in the TCRdb table, and some are missing; sequencing was by immunoSEQ multiplex PCR. The table shows roughly 250,000 clones, with over 75% occurring only once. Sequencing was performed on peripheral blood. The source is a woman in her forties who had recovered from COVID-19.

The chain combines TRBV7-8 with TRBJ2-1, with a possible D match to TRBD1 (6 bases). The germline V and J ends were trimmed by 5 bases and 9 bases, with 17 bases remaining between them. This CDR3 spans 14 amino acids. Germline values: CDR1 SGHVS, CDR2 FQNEAQ. CDR3 sequence (DNA): TGTGCCAGCAGCCGTGGACAGTACCAAGGTGAGCAGTTCTTC. It specifies CASSRGQYQGEQFF.

V and J are TRBV7-2 and TRBJ1-5; 8 bases align to TRBD1. Trimming at V came to 1 base and at J to 7 bases, leaving 3 bases not matched to a gene. Germline V gene data show CDR1 as SGHTA and CDR2 as FQGNSA. This CDR3 has 14 residues. The CDR3 is CASSLGTGPQPQHF. CDR3 in DNA: TGTGCCAGCAGCTTAGGGACAGGGCCCCAGCCCCAGCATTTT.

The chain is built from TRBV5-1 and TRBJ1-1; 9 bases match TRBD1. CDR1 SGHRS and CDR2 YFSETQ come from the germline V gene. V lost 4 bases, J lost 4 bases, and 2 bases stayed unmatched. The CDR3 totals 13 residues. Here the CDR3 reads CASSRDRATEAFF. In DNA, the CDR3 is TGCGCCAGCAGCCGGGACAGGGCCACTGAAGCTTTCTTT.

The count of this clone is one. The gene calls are TRBV4-1 and TRBJ2-1, with TRBD2 identical over 13 bases. Germline V lookup: CDR1 MGHRA, CDR2 YSYEKL. Trimming at V came to 3 bases and at J to 0 bases, leaving 2 bases not matched to a gene. The CDR3 covers 17 residues. The CDR3 nucleotides are TGCGCCAGCAGCCAGGGGACTAGCGGGGTCTCCTACAATGAGCAGTTCTTC. This encodes CASSQGTSGVSYNEQFF.

This clone appeared once. The genes are TRBV28 and TRBJ2-2; tentatively, D is TRBD1 (6 bases). The V end was cut by 6 bases, the J end by 6 bases, with 11 bases between. Germline CDR1 and CDR2: MDHEN and SYDVKM. The CDR3 loop spans 13 amino acids. Here the CDR3 reads CASRRGGPGELFF. CDR3 nucleotide sequence: TGTGCCAGCAGAAGAGGGGGACCCGGGGAGCTGTTTTTT.

The genes are TRBV7-9 and TRBJ2-1; TRBD1 is a possible D gene (6 bases). Trimming removed 1 base from V and 1 base from J, with 14 bases in between. The CDR3 has 17 residues. Germline V gene data show CDR1 as SEHNR and CDR2 as FQNEAQ (reference sequence). CDR3 DNA sequence: TGTGCCAGCAGCTTAGTCTTAGCAGGGGAATCCTACAATGAGCAGTTCTTC. Protein sequence: CASSLVLAGESYNEQFF. The full variable domain, completed using reference TRBV7-9 and TRBJ2-1, is DTGVSQNPRHKITKRGQNVTFRCDPISEHNRLYWYRQTLGQGPEFLTYFQNEAQLEKSRLLSDRFSAERPKGSFSTLEIQRTEQGDSAMYLCASSLVLAGESYNEQFFGPGTRLTVL.

The rearrangement uses TRBV29-1 and TRBJ1-2; D is possibly TRBD1 (5 bases). The CDR3 consists of 14 residues. Germline CDR1 reads SQVTM; CDR2 reads ANQGSEA. Trimming stripped 0 bases from V and 4 bases from J, with 12 bases between. This CDR3 reads CSVEERTQVYGYTF. The CDR3 nucleotides are TGCAGCGTTGAAGAGAGGACACAGGTCTATGGCTACACCTTC.

The chain employs TRBV6-2 or TRBV6-3 and TRBJ1-2; D unresolved. The V gene lost 6 bases and the J gene lost 2 bases, with 13 bases spanning the gap. The CDR3 has 14 residues. Germline values: CDR1 MNHEY, CDR2 SVGEGT. CDR3 coding DNA: TGTGCCAGCAGCACAGTGCCCGAGAACTATGGCTACACCTTC. This gives the protein CASSTVPENYGYTF.

The chain employs TRBV3-1 (or the pseudogene TRBV3-2) and TRBJ2-2; D remains ambiguous. Trimming cost V 0 bases and J 5 bases, with 4 bases left between them. The CDR3 covers 13 residues. In germline, CDR1 is LGHDT, CDR2 YNNKEL (reference sequence). The CDR3 DNA sequence: TGTGCCAGCAGCCAAGACAGAACCGGGGAGCTGTTTTTT. Protein product: CASSQDRTGELFF.

This chain connects TRBV10-3 to TRBJ2-7; 9 bases line up with TRBD2. This CDR3 is 17 amino acids long. The germline gives CDR1 ENHRY, CDR2 SYGVKD. The ends lost 3 bases at V and 4 bases at J; junction bases unmatched: 13. The CDR3 sequence is CAISDANRGTSRYEQYF. CDR3 sequence (DNA): TGTGCCATCAGTGATGCCAATCGCGGGACTAGCAGGTACGAGCAGTACTTC.

The chain is built from TRBV18 and TRBJ1-2, with TRBD1 as a possible D gene (5 bases). The CDR3 runs to 15 residues. Trimming removed 3 bases from V and 12 bases from J, with 23 bases in between. CDR1 and CDR2 (germline): KGHSH, LQKENI. The CDR3 here is CASSPPGGFPRSHTF. The DNA for the CDR3 is TGTGCCAGCTCACCCCCCGGGGGGTTCCCGCGGTCTCACACCTTC.

This chain joins TRBV5-8 and TRBJ2-7; possible D gene TRBD1, 5 bases. From germline, CDR1 is SGHTS and CDR2 YDEGEE. This CDR3 is 14 amino acids long. V lost 2 bases and J 0 bases, leaving 9 bases between the germline ends. The CDR3 region has the DNA TGTGCCAGCAGCTTCTACACAGGCTCCTACGAGCAGTACTTC. Protein: CASSFYTGSYEQYF.

This chain joins TRBV5-4 and TRBJ1-4; TRBD1 matches at 7 bases. This CDR3 has 16 amino acids. The J segment lost 0 bases and the V segment lost 5 bases, leaving 7 bases of the junction unmatched. Germline values: CDR1 SGHNT, CDR2 YYREEE (reference sequence). In DNA, the CDR3 is TGTGCCAGCAGATCAGAAGGACAGGCAACTAATGAAAAACTGTTTTTT. This encodes CASRSEGQATNEKLFF.

The CDR3 coding sequence is TGTGCCAGCAGCCACCGGACAGGCACCTCTGGGGCCAACGTCCTGACTTTC. Amino acids: CASSHRTGTSGANVLTF. V is TRBV7-6 and J is TRBJ2-6; 7 bases align to TRBD1. The germline V gene has CDR1 SGHVS and CDR2 FNYEAQ. This CDR3 comprises 17 residues. Trimming removed 5 bases from V and 0 bases from J; junction bases left unmatched: 7.

The chain couples TRBV7-2 to TRBJ2-7, with 11 bases identical to TRBD2. Germline values: CDR1 SGHTA, CDR2 FQGNSA. The V segment lost 5 bases and the J segment 4 bases; nucleotides outside the gene matches: 10. The CDR3 is 16 residues long. Written as DNA, the CDR3 is TGTGCCAGCAGCCTAACGACTAGCGGGGTTGGTTACGAGCAGTACTTC. Its protein product is CASSLTTSGVGYEQYF.

The J gene is TRBJ2-7, the V gene TRBV6-2 or TRBV6-3, with TRBD1 as a possible D gene (6 bases). V dropped 4 bases and J dropped 2 bases, with 15 bases sitting between them. Per germline, CDR1 MNHEY and CDR2 SVGEGT. CDR3 size: 15 residues. The CDR3 sequence: CASSSMGQGTYEQYF. The CDR3 bases are TGTGCCAGCAGTTCCATGGGCCAGGGGACCTACGAGCAGTACTTC.

The J gene is TRBJ2-7, the V gene TRBV30, with TRBD2 as a possible D gene (7 bases). Trimming cost V 2 bases and J 3 bases, with 14 bases left between them. The germline gives CDR1 GTSNPN, CDR2 SVGIG (reference sequence). This CDR3 has 14 residues. This chain's CDR3 is CAWSRGGGHYEQYF. DNA for the CDR3: TGTGCCTGGAGTCGGGGCGGGGGACACTACGAGCAGTACTTC.

V usage is TRBV9 and J usage is TRBJ2-7; 9 bases fit TRBD2. The junction had 11 bases not matched to a gene; V was cut back by 4 bases and J by 6 bases. The CDR3 contains 15 residues. The germline V gene encodes CDR1 SGDLS and CDR2 YYNGEE. The CDR3 coding sequence is TGTGCCAGCAGCTTTGAGGGGGGACTAGCTACCGAGCAGTACTTC. Its translation is CASSFEGGLATEQYF.

This clone was detected only once. The J gene is TRBJ2-3, the V gene TRBV29-1, with no clear D. Trimming cost V 2 bases and J 6 bases, with 12 bases left between them. CDR3 length equals 13 residues. Per the germline V gene, CDR1 is SQVTM and CDR2 is ANQGSEA. The chain's CDR3 is CSVERVLLDTQYF. CDR3 in DNA: TGCAGCGTTGAACGCGTCCTTTTGGATACGCAGTATTTT.